These 9 T cell receptor beta chains were sequenced from one sample in a study of blood T cell repertoires in COVID-19. The data were produced by immunoSEQ multiplex PCR, yet TCRdb's version contains in-frame clones alone and is incomplete. The table lists approximately 400,000 clones, roughly nine tenths of them singletons. Sequencing was performed on PBMCs or T cells enriched from blood (not recorded which). These receptors all stem from a woman aged 35 to 49 who had been exposed to COVID-19.

This clone occurred once. The rearrangement links TRBV6-5 to TRBJ2-6; possible D gene TRBD2, 6 bases. Germline V gives CDR1 MNHEY, CDR2 SVGAGI. Trimming pared 0 bases from V and 0 bases from J, leaving 6 bases between. The CDR3 extends over 16 amino acids. The CDR3: CASSYSDYSGANVLTF. CDR3 nucleotide sequence: TGTGCCAGCAGTTACTCGGACTACTCTGGGGCCAACGTCCTGACTTTC.

The chain carries TRBV12-3 or TRBV12-4 and TRBJ2-1, with D tentatively TRBD2 (6 bases). This CDR3 is built from 13 residues. Trimming cost V 5 bases and J 5 bases, with 10 bases left between them. The CDR3 protein is CASSRRGNNEQFF. The CDR3 bases are TGTGCCAGCAGTCGCCGCGGGAACAATGAGCAGTTCTTC.

This chain uses TRBV7-8 with TRBJ1-5, with a weak D call TRBD1 (6 bases). The germline V gene encodes CDR1 SGHVS and CDR2 FQNEAQ. CDR3 length equals 15 residues. V was clipped by 1 base and J by 0 bases, with 7 bases between them. CDR3 residues: CASSLDRVSNQPQHF. CDR3 DNA: TGTGCCAGCAGCTTAGACAGGGTTAGCAATCAGCCCCAGCATTTT.

This sequence joins TRBV7-9 and TRBJ2-2, with 9 bases that match TRBD2. Looked up from germline, CDR1 is SEHNR and CDR2 is FQNEAQ (reference sequence). J lost 6 bases, V lost 0 bases, and 5 bases had no gene match. This CDR3 contains 16 residues. This CDR3 reads CASSLATGTSPGELFF. The CDR3 DNA reads TGTGCCAGCAGCTTAGCGACCGGGACTAGCCCCGGGGAGCTGTTTTTT. The complete variable domain, with remaining parts taken from reference TRBV7-9 and TRBJ2-2, reads DTGVSQNPRHKITKRGQNVTFRCDPISEHNRLYWYRQTLGQGPEFLTYFQNEAQLEKSRLLSDRFSAERPKGSFSTLEIQRTEQGDSAMYLCASSLATGTSPGELFFGEGSRLTVL.

V is TRBV6-6 and J is TRBJ1-1; D unresolved. CDR3 length: 11 residues. Trimming removed 7 bases from V and 5 bases from J, with 8 bases in between. Germline V lookup: CDR1 MNHNY, CDR2 SVGAGI (reference sequence). CDR3 sequence: CASTSQTEAFF. CDR3 sequence (DNA): TGTGCCAGCACTTCCCAGACTGAAGCTTTCTTT.

The chain couples TRBV30 to TRBJ1-2; 7 bases agree with TRBD1. CDR3 length: 12 residues. J was trimmed by 3 bases and V by 3 bases; bases with no gene match: 1. The germline V gene encodes CDR1 GTSNPN and CDR2 SVGIG (reference sequence). CDR3 bases: TGTGCCTGGAGAGGGGGCGACTATGGCTACACCTTC. The encoded protein is CAWRGGDYGYTF.

This chain links TRBV3-1 (or the pseudogene TRBV3-2) with TRBJ1-5; tentative D call: TRBD1 (5 bases). The CDR3 spans 15 residues. CDR1 and CDR2 from the germline V gene are LGHDT and YNNKEL (reference sequence). V lost 1 base, J lost 6 bases, and 13 bases lay in between. The CDR3 DNA reads as TGTGCCAGCAGCCAAGGGGGGGGGAACCTTCAGCCCCAGCATTTT. Translation: CASSQGGGNLQPQHF.

The chain carries TRBV7-9 and TRBJ2-2; D unclear. CDR3 length: 12 amino acids. Trimming took 5 bases from V and 3 from J, leaving 4 bases between them. Per germline, CDR1 SEHNR and CDR2 FQNEAQ (reference sequence). The CDR3 nucleotides read TGTGCCAGCAGCCCCTACACCGGGGAGCTGTTTTTT. Protein product: CASSPYTGELFF.

This clone was seen only once. J is TRBJ2-1 and V is TRBV27, with 11 positions matching TRBD2. CDR3 length: 14 residues. Germline V gene data show CDR1 as MNHEY and CDR2 as SMNVEV (reference sequence). V shed 4 bases and J 9 bases; nucleotides not matched to a gene: 5. The CDR3 is CASSSGLAGSEQFF. The DNA of the CDR3 is TGTGCCAGCAGTTCCGGACTAGCGGGTTCTGAGCAGTTCTTC.